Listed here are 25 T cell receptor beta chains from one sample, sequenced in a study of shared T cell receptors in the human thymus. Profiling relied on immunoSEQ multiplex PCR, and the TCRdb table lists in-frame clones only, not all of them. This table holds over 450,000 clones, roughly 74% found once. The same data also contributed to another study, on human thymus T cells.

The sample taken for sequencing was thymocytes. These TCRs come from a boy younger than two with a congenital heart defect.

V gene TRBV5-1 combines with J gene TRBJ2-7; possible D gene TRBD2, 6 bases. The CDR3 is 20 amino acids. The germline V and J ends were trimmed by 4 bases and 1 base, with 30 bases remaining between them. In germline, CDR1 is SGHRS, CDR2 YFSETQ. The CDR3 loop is CASSRLGQKYKGSGSYEQYF. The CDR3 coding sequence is TGCGCCAGCAGCCGATTGGGTCAGAAGTATAAGGGGAGCGGGTCCTACGAGCAGTACTTC. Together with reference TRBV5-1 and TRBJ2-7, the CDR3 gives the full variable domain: KAGVTQTPRYLIKTRGQQVTLSCSPISGHRSVSWYQQTPGQGLQFLFEYFSETQRNKGNFPGRFSGRQFSNSRSEMNVSTLELGDSALYLCASSRLGQKYKGSGSYEQYFGPGTRLTVT.

The DNA of the CDR3 is TGTGCCAGCAGCCACTTCGGACAGATAAATAACTATGGCTACACCTTC. This gives the protein CASSHFGQINNYGYTF. The rearrangement uses TRBV5-6 and TRBJ1-2, with a possible D match to TRBD1 (6 bases). The germline V gene encodes CDR1 SGHDT and CDR2 YYEEEE. The CDR3 spans 16 residues. V gave up 4 bases and J gave up 1 base, with 17 bases separating them.

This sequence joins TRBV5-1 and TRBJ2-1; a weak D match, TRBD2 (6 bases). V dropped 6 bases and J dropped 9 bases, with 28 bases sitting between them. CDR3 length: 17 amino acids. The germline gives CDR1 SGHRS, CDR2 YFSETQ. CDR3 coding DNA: TGCGCCAGCACACCACGGATTGGAGTAGCGGCCATCGGTGAGCAGTTCTTC. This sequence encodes CASTPRIGVAAIGEQFF.

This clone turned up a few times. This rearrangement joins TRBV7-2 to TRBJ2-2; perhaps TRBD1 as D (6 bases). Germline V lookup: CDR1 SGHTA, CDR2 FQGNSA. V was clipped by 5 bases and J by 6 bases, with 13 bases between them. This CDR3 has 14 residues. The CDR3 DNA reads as TGTGCCAGCAGCCTACCCGACAGGCCCGGGGAGCTGTTTTTT. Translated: CASSLPDRPGELFF.

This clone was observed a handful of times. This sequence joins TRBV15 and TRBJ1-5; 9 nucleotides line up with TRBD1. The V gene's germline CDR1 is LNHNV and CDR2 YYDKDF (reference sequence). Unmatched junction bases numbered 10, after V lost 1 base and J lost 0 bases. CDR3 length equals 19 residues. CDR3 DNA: TGTGCCACCAGCAGAGGTACCCCGGACAGGGGACGTAGCAATCAGCCCCAGCATTTT. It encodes CATSRGTPDRGRSNQPQHF.

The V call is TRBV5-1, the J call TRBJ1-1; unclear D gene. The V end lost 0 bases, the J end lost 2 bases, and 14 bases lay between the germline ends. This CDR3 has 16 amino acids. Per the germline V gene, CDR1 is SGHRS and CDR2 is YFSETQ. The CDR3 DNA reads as TGCGCCAGCAGCTTGGCCGTAGGAGGGAACAACACTGAAGCTTTCTTT. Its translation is CASSLAVGGNNTEAFF.

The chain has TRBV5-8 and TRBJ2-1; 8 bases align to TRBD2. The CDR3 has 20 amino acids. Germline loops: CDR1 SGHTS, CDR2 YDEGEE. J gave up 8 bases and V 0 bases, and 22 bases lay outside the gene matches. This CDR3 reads CASSLGDFGGRNPTHHEQFF. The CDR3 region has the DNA TGTGCCAGCAGCTTGGGGGATTTTGGCGGGAGGAACCCAACCCACCATGAGCAGTTCTTC. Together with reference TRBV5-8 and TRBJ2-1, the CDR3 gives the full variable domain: EAGVTQSPTHLIKTRGQQATLRCSPISGHTSVYWYQQALGLGLQFLLWYDEGEERNRGNFPPRFSGRQFPNYSSELNVNALELEDSALYLCASSLGDFGGRNPTHHEQFFGPGTRLTVL.

The CDR3 DNA is TGTGCCAGCAGCTGGGAGGGGAGGGGGTACAATGAGCAGTTCTTC. It specifies CASSWEGRGYNEQFF. The genes are TRBV11-3 and TRBJ2-1; TRBD2 might be the D (7 bases). V gave up 4 bases and J gave up 4 bases, with 14 bases separating them. This CDR3 comprises 15 residues. Germline loops: CDR1 SGHNT, CDR2 YENEEA.

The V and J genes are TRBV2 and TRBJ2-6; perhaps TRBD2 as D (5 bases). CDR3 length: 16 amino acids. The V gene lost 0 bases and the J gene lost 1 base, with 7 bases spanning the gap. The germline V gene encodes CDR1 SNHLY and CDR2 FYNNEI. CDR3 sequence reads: CASSEAGVSGANVLTF. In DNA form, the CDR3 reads TGTGCCAGCAGTGAAGCGGGAGTTTCTGGGGCCAACGTCCTGACTTTC.

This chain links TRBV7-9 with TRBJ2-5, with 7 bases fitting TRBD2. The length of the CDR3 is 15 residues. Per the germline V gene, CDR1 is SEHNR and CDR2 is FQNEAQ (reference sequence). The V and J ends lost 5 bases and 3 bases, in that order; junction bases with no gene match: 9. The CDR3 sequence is CASSTPRGGEETQYF. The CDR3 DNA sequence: TGTGCCAGCAGCACCCCGCGCGGGGGAGAAGAGACCCAGTACTTC. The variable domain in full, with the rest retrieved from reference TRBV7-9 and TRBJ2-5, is DTGVSQNPRHKITKRGQNVTFRCDPISEHNRLYWYRQTLGQGPEFLTYFQNEAQLEKSRLLSDRFSAERPKGSFSTLEIQRTEQGDSAMYLCASSTPRGGEETQYFGPGTRLLVL.

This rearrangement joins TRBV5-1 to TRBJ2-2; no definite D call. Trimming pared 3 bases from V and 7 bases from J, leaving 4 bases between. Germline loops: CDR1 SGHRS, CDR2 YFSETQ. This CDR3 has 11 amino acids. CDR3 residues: CASSSGGELFF. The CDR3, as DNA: TGCGCCAGCAGCTCAGGCGGGGAGCTGTTTTTT.

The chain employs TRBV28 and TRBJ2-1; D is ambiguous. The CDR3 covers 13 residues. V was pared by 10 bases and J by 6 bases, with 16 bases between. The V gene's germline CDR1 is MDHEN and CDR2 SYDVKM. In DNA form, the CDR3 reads TGTGCCACGCGAATCTCTCTAGGCAATGAGCAGTTCTTC. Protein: CATRISLGNEQFF.

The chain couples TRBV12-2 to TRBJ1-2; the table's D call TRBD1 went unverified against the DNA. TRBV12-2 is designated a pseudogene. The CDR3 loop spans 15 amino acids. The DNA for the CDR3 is TGTGCAAGTCGCGACGAACCGACAGACCCCTATGGCTACACCTTC. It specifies CASRDEPTDPYGYTF.

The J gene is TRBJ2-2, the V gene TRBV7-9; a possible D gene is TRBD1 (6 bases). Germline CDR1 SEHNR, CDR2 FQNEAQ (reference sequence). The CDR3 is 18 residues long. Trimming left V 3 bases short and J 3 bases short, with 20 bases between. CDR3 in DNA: TGTGCCAGCAGCTTGTTGGGGGCAGGTTCCAAACACACCGGGGAGCTGTTTTTT. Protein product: CASSLLGAGSKHTGELFF.

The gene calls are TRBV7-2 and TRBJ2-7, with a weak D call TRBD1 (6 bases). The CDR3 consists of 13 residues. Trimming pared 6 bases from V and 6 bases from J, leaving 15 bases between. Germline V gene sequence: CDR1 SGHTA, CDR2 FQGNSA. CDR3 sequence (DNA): TGTGCCAGCAGGACCAGGGGAGATACCGAGCAGTACTTC. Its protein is CASRTRGDTEQYF. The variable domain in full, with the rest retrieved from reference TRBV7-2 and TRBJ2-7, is GAGVSQSPSNKVTEKGKDVELRCDPISGHTALYWYRQSLGQGLEFLIYFQGNSAPDKSGLPSDRFSAERTGGSVSTLTIQRTQQEDSAVYLCASRTRGDTEQYFGPGTRLTVT.

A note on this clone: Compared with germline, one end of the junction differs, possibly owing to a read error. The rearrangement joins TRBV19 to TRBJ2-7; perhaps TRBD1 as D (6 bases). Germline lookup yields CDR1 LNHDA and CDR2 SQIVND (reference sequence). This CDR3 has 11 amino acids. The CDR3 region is CASSSRQAVDF. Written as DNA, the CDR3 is TGTGCCAGTAGTTCGCGACAGGCTGTGGACTTC.

This CDR3 is CASRKEDRGTEAFF. The CDR3 DNA is TGTGCCAGTAGGAAAGAAGACAGGGGCACTGAAGCTTTCTTT. This rearrangement joins TRBV19 to TRBJ1-1, with 8 bases that match TRBD1. Per the germline V gene, CDR1 is LNHDA and CDR2 is SQIVND (reference sequence). V lost 6 bases, J lost 4 bases, and 7 bases stayed unmatched. This CDR3 comprises 14 residues. The full variable domain, in which reference TRBV19 and TRBJ1-1 provide the parts outside the CDR3, is DGGITQSPKYLFRKEGQNVTLSCEQNLNHDAMYWYRQDPGQGLRLIYYSQIVNDFQKGDIAEGYSVSREKKESFPLTVTSAQKNPTAFYLCASRKEDRGTEAFFGQGTRLTVV.

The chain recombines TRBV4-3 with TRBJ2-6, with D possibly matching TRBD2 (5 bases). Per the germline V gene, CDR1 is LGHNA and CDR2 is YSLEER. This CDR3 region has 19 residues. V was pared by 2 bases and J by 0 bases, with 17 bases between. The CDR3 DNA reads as TGCGCCAGCAGCCAAAACGGACTGGATGTGTTCTCTGGGGCCAACGTCCTGACTTTC. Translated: CASSQNGLDVFSGANVLTF.

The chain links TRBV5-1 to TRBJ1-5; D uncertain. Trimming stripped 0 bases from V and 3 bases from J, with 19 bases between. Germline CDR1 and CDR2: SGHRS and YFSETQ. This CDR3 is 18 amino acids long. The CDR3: CASSLAVDGQDSNQPQHF. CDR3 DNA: TGCGCCAGCAGCTTGGCGGTGGACGGCCAGGACTCCAATCAGCCCCAGCATTTT.

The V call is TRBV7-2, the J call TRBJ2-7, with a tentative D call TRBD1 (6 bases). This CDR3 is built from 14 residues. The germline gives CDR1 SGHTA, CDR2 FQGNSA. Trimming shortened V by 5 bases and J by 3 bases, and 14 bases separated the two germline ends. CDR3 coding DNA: TGTGCCAGCAGCCTAGAGGGGGATCTCTACGAGCAGTACTTC. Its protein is CASSLEGDLYEQYF.

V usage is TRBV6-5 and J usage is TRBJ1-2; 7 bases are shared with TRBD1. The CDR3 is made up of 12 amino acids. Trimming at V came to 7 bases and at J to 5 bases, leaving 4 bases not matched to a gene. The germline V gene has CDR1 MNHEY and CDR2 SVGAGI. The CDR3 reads CASKPQGYGYTF. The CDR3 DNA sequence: TGTGCCAGCAAGCCACAGGGGTATGGCTACACCTTC.

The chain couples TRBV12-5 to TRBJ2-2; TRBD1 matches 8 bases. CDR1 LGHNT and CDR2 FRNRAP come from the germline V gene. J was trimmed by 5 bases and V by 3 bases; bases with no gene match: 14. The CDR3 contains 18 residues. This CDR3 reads CASGFPPRTGRDTGELFF. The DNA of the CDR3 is TGTGCTAGTGGTTTCCCTCCTCGGACAGGGCGCGATACCGGGGAGCTGTTTTTT.

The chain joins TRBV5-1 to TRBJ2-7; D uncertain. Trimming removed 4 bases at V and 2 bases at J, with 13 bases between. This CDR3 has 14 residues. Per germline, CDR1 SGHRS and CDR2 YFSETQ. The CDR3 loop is CASSPHSRTYEQYF. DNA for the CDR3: TGCGCCAGCAGCCCACATAGCCGAACCTACGAGCAGTACTTC. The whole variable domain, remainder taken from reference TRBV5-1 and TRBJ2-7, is KAGVTQTPRYLIKTRGQQVTLSCSPISGHRSVSWYQQTPGQGLQFLFEYFSETQRNKGNFPGRFSGRQFSNSRSEMNVSTLELGDSALYLCASSPHSRTYEQYFGPGTRLTVT.

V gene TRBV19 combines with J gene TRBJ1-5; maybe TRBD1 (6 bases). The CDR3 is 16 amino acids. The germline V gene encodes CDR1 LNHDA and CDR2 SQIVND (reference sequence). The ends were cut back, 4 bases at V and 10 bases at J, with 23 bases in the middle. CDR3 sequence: CASSTSGDIGYGPQHF. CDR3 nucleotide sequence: TGTGCCAGTAGTACGAGCGGGGACATCGGATATGGTCCCCAGCATTTT.

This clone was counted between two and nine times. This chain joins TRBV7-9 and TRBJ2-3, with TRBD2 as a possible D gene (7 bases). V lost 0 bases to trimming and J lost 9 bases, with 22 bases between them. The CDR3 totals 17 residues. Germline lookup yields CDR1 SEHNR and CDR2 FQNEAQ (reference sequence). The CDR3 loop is CASSLAGGGGPPCTQYF. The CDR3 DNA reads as TGTGCCAGCAGCTTAGCGGGGGGGGGCGGCCCCCCCTGCACGCAGTATTTT.